This paragraph covers one T cell receptor beta chain sequence. Antigen unknown. The record originates from a study of T cells after yellow fever vaccination. Study-level findings and limits: Booster sampling recovered most clones from primary vaccination (less than 97% CD4, around 90% CD8). A weaker but faster secondary response was observed, peaking on day 5 versus 15.

TCRdb reprocessed the 5' RACE reads with MiXCR, giving one entry per CDR3 protein. The sample has some 350,000 distinct CDR3 sequences; about 4% are singletons. The CDR3 consists of 14 residues. In germline, CDR1 is DFQATT, CDR2 SNEGSKA (reference sequence). The V end lost 0 bases, the J end lost 0 bases, and 8 bases lay between the germline ends. The sequence was obtained from a man aged 18 to 30 who received the YFV17D yellow fever vaccine. The chain carries TRBV20-1 and TRBJ1-1; D may be TRBD1 (5 bases). Sequencing was performed on PBMCs, taken 5 days after the yellow fever booster vaccination. CDR3 in amino acids: CSAREGHLNTEAFF. CDR3 bases: TGCAGTGCTAGAGAAGGACACCTGAACACTGAAGCTTTCTTT.